This T cell receptor (beta chain) was retrieved from a study of CD8 T cells in Susac syndrome. This CDR3 spans 14 amino acids. The germline gives CDR1 LNHDA, CDR2 SQIVND (reference sequence). The V end lost 2 bases, the J end lost 1 base, and 6 bases lay between the germline ends. RNA totalling about 0.45 to 1 ug underwent reverse transcription with random hexamers. TCRdb called the immunoSEQ multiplex PCR reads again in MiXCR, with one record for every CDR3 protein. The data show more than 150,000 distinct CDR3 sequences, about 95% seen once. Sequenced: CD8+ T cells from PBMCs. This TCR came from a human donor with Susac syndrome. The gene calls are TRBV19 and TRBJ1-5; D gene ambiguous. CDR3 DNA: TGTGCCAGTAGTATATGGACGAGCAATCAGCCCCAGCATTTT. The encoded protein is CASSIWTSNQPQHF.